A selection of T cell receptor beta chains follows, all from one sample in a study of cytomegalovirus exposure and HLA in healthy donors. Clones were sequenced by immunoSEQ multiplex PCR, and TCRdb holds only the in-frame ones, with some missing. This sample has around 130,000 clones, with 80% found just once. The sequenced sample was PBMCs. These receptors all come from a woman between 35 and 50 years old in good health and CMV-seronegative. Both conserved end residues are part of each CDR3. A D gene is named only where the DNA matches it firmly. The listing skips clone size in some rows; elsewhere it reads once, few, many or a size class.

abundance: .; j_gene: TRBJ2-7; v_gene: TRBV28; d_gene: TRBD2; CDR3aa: CASGGGGFYEQYF; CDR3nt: TGTGCCAGCGGTGGGGGGGGATTTTACGAGCAGTACTTC
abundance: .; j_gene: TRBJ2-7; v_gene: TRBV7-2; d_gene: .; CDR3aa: CASSLLGRAYEQYF; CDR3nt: TGTGCCAGCAGCTTATTAGGCAGGGCCTACGAGCAGTACTTC
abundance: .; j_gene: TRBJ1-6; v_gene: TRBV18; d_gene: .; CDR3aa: CASLPSYNSPLHF; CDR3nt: TGTGCCAGCCTCCCCTCCTATAATTCACCCCTCCACTTT
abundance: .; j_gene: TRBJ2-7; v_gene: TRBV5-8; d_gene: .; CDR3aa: CASSLGSPGSYEQYF; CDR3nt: TGTGCCAGCAGCTTGGGGTCGCCAGGGTCCTACGAGCAGTACTTC
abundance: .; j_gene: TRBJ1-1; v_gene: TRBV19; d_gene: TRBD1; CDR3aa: CASTPRDRGLAFF; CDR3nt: TGTGCCAGTACCCCCCGGGACAGGGGGCTAGCTTTCTTT
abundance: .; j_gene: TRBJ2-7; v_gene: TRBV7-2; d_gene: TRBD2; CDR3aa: CASSLLGGSVGEQYF; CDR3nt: TGTGCCAGCAGTCTATTAGGCGGGAGTGTAGGGGAGCAGTACTTC
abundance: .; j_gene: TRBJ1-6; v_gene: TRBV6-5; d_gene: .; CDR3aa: CASSATDLGAPLHF; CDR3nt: TGTGCCAGCAGTGCGACAGACCTTGGGGCACCCCTCCACTTT
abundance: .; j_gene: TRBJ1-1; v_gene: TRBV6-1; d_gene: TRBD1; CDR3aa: CASSVTGLNTEALF; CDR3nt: TGTGCCAGCAGTGTGACAGGGCTGAACACTGAAGCTCTCTTT
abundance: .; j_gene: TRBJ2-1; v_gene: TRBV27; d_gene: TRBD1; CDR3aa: CASSLSSGQGPAGLVYNEQFF; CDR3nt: TGTGCCAGCAGTTTAAGTTCAGGACAGGGGCCCGCCGGACTAGTCTACAATGAGCAGTTCTTC
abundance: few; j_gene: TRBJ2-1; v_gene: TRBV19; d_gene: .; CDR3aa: CASSIARGLRATYNEQFF; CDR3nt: TGTGCCAGTAGTATAGCCCGGGGACTTCGGGCAACTTACAATGAGCAGTTCTTC
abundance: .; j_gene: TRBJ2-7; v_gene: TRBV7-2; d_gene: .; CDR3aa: CASSLQGESSYEQYF; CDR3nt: TGTGCCAGCAGCTTACAGGGCGAAAGCTCCTACGAGCAGTACTTC
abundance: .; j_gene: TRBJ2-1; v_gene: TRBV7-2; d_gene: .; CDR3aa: CASSLERQSVGYDNEQFF; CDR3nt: TGTGCCAGCAGCTTAGAGCGACAGTCTGTAGGTTATGACAATGAGCAGTTCTTC
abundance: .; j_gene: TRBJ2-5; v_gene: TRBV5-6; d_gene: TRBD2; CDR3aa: CASSRRLAGGFQETQYF; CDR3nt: TGTGCCAGCAGTCGACGACTAGCGGGGGGCTTTCAAGAGACCCAGTACTTC
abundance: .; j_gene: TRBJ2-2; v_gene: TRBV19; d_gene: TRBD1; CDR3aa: CASSRGTANTGELFF; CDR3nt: TGTGCCAGTAGTCGTGGGACAGCGAACACCGGGGAGCTGTTTTTT
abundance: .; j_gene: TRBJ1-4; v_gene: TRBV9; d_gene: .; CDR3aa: CASSVAGTNEKLFF; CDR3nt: TGTGCCAGCAGCGTAGCCGGGACTAATGAAAAACTGTTTTTT
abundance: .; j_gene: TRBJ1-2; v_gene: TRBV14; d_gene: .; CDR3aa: CASSPLDSSYGYTF; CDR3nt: TGTGCCAGCAGCCCCCTGGACAGTTCCTATGGCTACACCTTC
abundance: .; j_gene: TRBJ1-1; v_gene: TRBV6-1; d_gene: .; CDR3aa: CASSGGFNTEAFF; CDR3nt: TGTGCCAGCAGTGGCGGATTTAACACTGAAGCTTTCTTT
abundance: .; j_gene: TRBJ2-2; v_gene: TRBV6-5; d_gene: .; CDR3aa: CASSRRQALELFF; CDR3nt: TGTGCCAGCAGTAGAAGACAGGCCTTGGAGCTGTTTTTT
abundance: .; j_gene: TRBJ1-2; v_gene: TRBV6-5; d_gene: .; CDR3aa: CASSYRPGMYGYTF; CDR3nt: TGTGCCAGCAGTTACCGCCCGGGGATGTATGGCTACACCTTC
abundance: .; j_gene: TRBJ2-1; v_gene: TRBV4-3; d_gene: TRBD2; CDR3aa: CASSLGTIYNEQFF; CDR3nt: TGCGCCAGCAGCCTCGGGACTATCTACAATGAGCAGTTCTTC
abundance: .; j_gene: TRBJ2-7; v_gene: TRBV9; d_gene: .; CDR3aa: CASSAGADEQYF; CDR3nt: TGTGCCAGCAGCGCTGGGGCAGACGAGCAGTACTTC
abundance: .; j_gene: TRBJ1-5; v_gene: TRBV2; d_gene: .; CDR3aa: CASSDGLSPQHF; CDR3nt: TGTGCCAGCAGTGATGGGCTCTCGCCCCAGCATTTT